This TCR beta chain was captured by sequencing in a study of graft-versus-host responses after intestinal transplantation. About the research overall: Transplantation in recipients was multivisceral, liver-intestinal, or isolated intestinal. Once they had received anti-thymocyte globulin induction, all recipients took tacrolimus and steroids for approximately 3 years.

TCRdb's table, derived via immunoSEQ multiplex PCR, lists solely in-frame clones and lacks some. There are approximately 85,000 clones in the sample; 85% to 95% occur only once, and about 7.3% lies in the top ten. Overall study results and limits: GvH clones surfaced in recipient marrow, some emerging earlier in ileum or blood. Peak levels of circulating GvH clones tracked with early post-transplant HvG declines.

Regarding this clone: Its cognate antigen is unknown.

Germline assignment: CDR1 SGHVS and CDR2 FNYEAQ. Trimming took off 5 bases at V and 2 bases at J, with 9 bases between the two ends. This CDR3 is built from 13 residues. The receptor comes from a human donor who was the organ donor for an intestinal transplant. The chain recombines TRBV7-6 with TRBJ1-2, with a weak D call TRBD1 (6 bases). Here the sequenced sample was unstimulated CD8+ T cells sorted from spleen or lymph node cells, taken before transplant. The CDR3, as DNA: TGTGCCAGCAGCCCCACAGGGAACTATGGCTACACCTTC. Protein: CASSPTGNYGYTF.